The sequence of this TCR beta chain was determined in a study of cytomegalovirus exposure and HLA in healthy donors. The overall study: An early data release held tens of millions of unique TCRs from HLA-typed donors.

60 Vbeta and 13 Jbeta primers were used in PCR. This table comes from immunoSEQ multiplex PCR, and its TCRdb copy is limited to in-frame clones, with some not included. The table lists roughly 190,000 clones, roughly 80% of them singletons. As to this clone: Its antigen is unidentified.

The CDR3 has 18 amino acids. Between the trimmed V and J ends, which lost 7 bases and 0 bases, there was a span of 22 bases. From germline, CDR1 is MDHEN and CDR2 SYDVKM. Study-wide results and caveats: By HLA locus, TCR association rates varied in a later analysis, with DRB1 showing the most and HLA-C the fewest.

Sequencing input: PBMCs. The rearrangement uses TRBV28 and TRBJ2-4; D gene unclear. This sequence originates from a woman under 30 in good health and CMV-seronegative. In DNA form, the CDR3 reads TGTGCCAGCAACAAACTCTCAAGAGGCGGAATAGCCAAAAACATTCAGTACTTC. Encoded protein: CASNKLSRGGIAKNIQYF.